Presented here are 21 T cell receptor beta chains from one specimen sequenced in a study of T cells after posttransplantation cyclophosphamide. Profiled with immunoSEQ multiplex PCR; TCRdb holds only in-frame clones, not every one. The data show 1,500 to 2,000 clones, more than 65% seen once. Treatment was busulfan-fludarabine conditioning, a marrow graft, and cyclophosphamide on days +3 and +4. The sequencing used PBMCs, collected around 290 days after allogeneic stem cell transplant with posttransplant cyclophosphamide. The source of these receptors is a young adult male patient who received an allogeneic stem cell transplant from a related donor, was CMV-positive, and had acute GVHD only. A subset of T cells may come from the graft donor.

This clone was observed a few times. The CDR3 sequence is CASSKDRDGGNTIYF. CDR3 nucleotides: TGTGCCAGCAGCAAAGACAGGGACGGTGGAAACACCATATATTTT. V gene TRBV27 combines with J gene TRBJ1-3; 7 bases agree with TRBD1. The V gene's germline CDR1 is MNHEY and CDR2 SMNVEV (reference sequence). This CDR3 is 15 amino acids long. With 6 bases clipped from V and 3 bases from J, the junction kept 8 bases outside the gene matches.

J is TRBJ1-1 and V is TRBV14; the D gene is possibly TRBD1 (5 bases). Germline lookup yields CDR1 SGHDN and CDR2 FVKESK. This CDR3 is built from 14 residues. V was shortened by 1 base and J by 11 bases, with 17 bases between the two germline ends. The CDR3 is CASSQGRFQGEAFF. DNA for the CDR3: TGTGCCAGCAGCCAAGGAAGATTCCAGGGTGAGGCTTTCTTT.

This chain links TRBV28 with TRBJ1-5, with a possible D match to TRBD1 (5 bases). V was clipped by 2 bases and J by 10 bases, with 12 bases between them. There are 13 residues in the CDR3. The germline CDR1 and CDR2 sequences are MDHEN and SYDVKM. This CDR3 is CASSLGAVVPQHF. The CDR3 nucleotides read TGTGCCAGCAGTTTAGGGGCGGTAGTCCCCCAGCATTTT.

The rearrangement links TRBV6-4 to TRBJ2-3, with D perhaps TRBD2 (5 bases). Deletions cut 4 bases from V and 5 bases from J, with 16 bases between. Germline V lookup: CDR1 MRHNA, CDR2 SNTAGT. The CDR3 contains 15 residues. The CDR3 loop is CASSVGIAGLDTQYF. The CDR3 nucleotides are TGTGCCAGCAGTGTCGGAATTGCGGGCTTAGATACGCAGTATTTT.

The chain recombines TRBV10-3 with TRBJ1-2; 12 bases agree with TRBD1. V lost 9 bases, J lost 12 bases, and 11 bases stayed unmatched. This CDR3 region has 13 residues. CDR1 ENHRY and CDR2 SYGVKD come from the germline V gene. The chain's CDR3 is CAISLGTGGVHTF. In nucleotides, the CDR3 is TGTGCCATTAGCCTCGGGACAGGGGGCGTCCACACCTTC.

The CDR3: CASSSGLAGGYEQFF. CDR3 DNA sequence: TGTGCCAGCAGCTCGGGACTAGCGGGGGGGTATGAGCAGTTCTTC. This chain links TRBV7-6 with TRBJ2-1; 16 nucleotides align to TRBD2. This CDR3 is 15 amino acids long. After removal of 4 bases from V and 8 bases from J, the junction contained 2 bases not matched to a gene. Germline V lookup: CDR1 SGHVS, CDR2 FNYEAQ.

V usage is TRBV6-6 and J usage is TRBJ2-7, with 8 bases aligning to TRBD1. The germline gives CDR1 MNHNY, CDR2 SVGAGI (reference sequence). CDR3 length equals 15 residues. The ends lost 5 bases at V and 2 bases at J; junction bases unmatched: 8. In DNA, the CDR3 is TGTGCCAGCAGTCTTTCCGGGACAGGCGCCTACGAGCAGTACTTC. It yields the protein CASSLSGTGAYEQYF.

The chain recombines TRBV5-1 with TRBJ2-5; 11 positions match TRBD2. With 2 bases clipped from V and 4 bases from J, the junction kept 7 bases outside the gene matches. The CDR3 sequence is 16 residues long. The germline CDR1 and CDR2 sequences are SGHRS and YFSETQ. The DNA for the CDR3 is TGCGCCAGCAGCTTTCTGACTAGCGGGGTGGGAGAGACCCAGTACTTC. Amino acid sequence: CASSFLTSGVGETQYF.

The rearrangement joins TRBV7-2 to TRBJ2-2, with D uncertain. There are 14 residues in the CDR3. Germline lookup yields CDR1 SGHTA and CDR2 FQGNSA. V lost 8 bases, J lost 3 bases, and 13 bases lay in between. This CDR3 is CASGEEAHTGELFF. The CDR3 DNA reads TGTGCCAGCGGTGAAGAGGCGCACACCGGGGAGCTGTTTTTT. The variable domain in full, with the rest retrieved from reference TRBV7-2 and TRBJ2-2, is GAGVSQSPSNKVTEKGKDVELRCDPISGHTALYWYRQSLGQGLEFLIYFQGNSAPDKSGLPSDRFSAERTGGSVSTLTIQRTQQEDSAVYLCASGEEAHTGELFFGEGSRLTVL.

The chain links TRBV7-2 to TRBJ1-3; 10 bases align to TRBD1. The V and J ends lost 3 bases and 3 bases, in that order; junction bases with no gene match: 2. There are 15 residues in the CDR3. Per the germline V gene, CDR1 is SGHTA and CDR2 is FQGNSA. The chain's CDR3 is CASSFGTGVGNTIYF. DNA for the CDR3: TGTGCCAGCAGCTTCGGGACAGGGGTTGGAAACACCATATATTTT.

The rearrangement uses TRBV9 and TRBJ1-1; D unclear. In germline, CDR1 is SGDLS, CDR2 YYNGEE. Trimming removed 2 bases at V and 4 bases at J, with 6 bases between. The CDR3 extends over 12 amino acids. The CDR3 region is CASSVQVTEAFF. The DNA of the CDR3 is TGTGCCAGCAGCGTTCAGGTCACTGAAGCTTTCTTT.

The rearrangement links TRBV5-1 to TRBJ2-5; 8 bases map to TRBD2. Germline V lookup: CDR1 SGHRS, CDR2 YFSETQ. The CDR3 contains 16 residues. With V trimmed by 5 bases and J by 1 base, 10 bases remained unmatched. The CDR3 bases are TGCGCCAGCAGGGGCCGGGGGGGCCAGAGCCAAGAGACCCAGTACTTC. This sequence encodes CASRGRGGQSQETQYF.

This chain links TRBV7-2 with TRBJ1-5, with D perhaps matching TRBD1 (6 bases). Between the trimmed V and J ends, which lost 1 base and 3 bases, there was a span of 10 bases. This CDR3 has 15 amino acids. The germline gives CDR1 SGHTA, CDR2 FQGNSA. Here the CDR3 reads CASSLEQGFNQPQHF. The CDR3 DNA reads TGTGCCAGCAGCTTAGAACAGGGTTTCAATCAGCCCCAGCATTTT.

As for this clone: Its ends do not fully match the called genes, so a read error is possible. The rearrangement links TRBV6-4 to TRBJ1-6; D gene ambiguous. CDR1 is MRHNA and CDR2 is SNTAGT in the germline V gene. The CDR3 spans 13 residues. The CDR3 spells CATSETFRSPLHF. The CDR3 nucleotides are TGTGCCACCAGTGAGACATTTCGCTCACCCCTCCACTTT.

This clone was seen just once. The V and J genes are TRBV5-1 and TRBJ2-4; 8 positions match TRBD2. The CDR3 spans 16 residues. Germline CDR1 reads SGHRS; CDR2 reads YFSETQ. J lost 5 bases, V lost 1 base, and 8 bases had no gene match. Here the CDR3 DNA reads TGCGCCAGCAGCTTGATACTCTGGCGGGGGGAAAACATTCAGTACTTC. Translated, it gives CASSLILWRGENIQYF.

This sequence joins TRBV7-8 and TRBJ1-1; 7 nucleotides agree with TRBD1. The germline V gene has CDR1 SGHVS and CDR2 FQNEAQ. V was pared by 1 base and J by 0 bases, with 2 bases of the junction left unmatched. This CDR3 comprises 15 residues. The DNA of the CDR3 is TGTGCCAGCAGCTTAGAGGGACAGTTGAACACTGAAGCTTTCTTT. This encodes CASSLEGQLNTEAFF.

The chain recombines TRBV19 with TRBJ1-2; possible D gene TRBD1, 6 bases. Germline CDR1 and CDR2: LNHDA and SQIVND (reference sequence). Trimming removed 3 bases from V and 5 bases from J, with 16 bases in between. The CDR3 length is 15 residues. The CDR3 coding sequence is TGTGCCAGTAGTATTCAGGGTCGTCAGGGGTATGGCTACACCTTC. Protein product: CASSIQGRQGYGYTF.

V is TRBV7-2 and J is TRBJ1-4, with 7 nucleotides matching TRBD1. The germline V gene has CDR1 SGHTA and CDR2 FQGNSA. The CDR3 sequence is 14 residues long. V was clipped by 1 base and J by 5 bases; unmatched bases: 1. This CDR3 reads CASSLEQGNEKLFF. The CDR3 DNA follows: TGTGCCAGCAGCTTAGAACAGGGGAATGAAAAACTGTTTTTT.

The gene calls are TRBV5-1 and TRBJ1-3, with D maybe TRBD1 (5 bases). Germline-derived CDR1 and CDR2 are SGHRS and YFSETQ. This CDR3 spans 16 amino acids. V lost 4 bases, J lost 4 bases, and 18 bases lay in between. The CDR3 sequence: CASSTGRTTLGNTIYF. Here the CDR3 DNA reads TGCGCCAGCAGCACCGGACGGACAACTCTGGGAAACACCATATATTTT.

The chain joins TRBV6-5 to TRBJ1-5; D perhaps matches TRBD1 (6 bases). CDR1 is MNHEY, CDR2 SVGAGI, per germline. V lost 7 bases and J 4 bases, leaving 14 bases between the germline ends. The CDR3 contains 14 residues. The CDR3 DNA reads TGTGCCAGCACCTCCCTAAGGGGGAATCAGCCCCAGCATTTT. Translated: CASTSLRGNQPQHF.

This clone was seen only a few times. This chain uses TRBV4-3 with TRBJ1-1; D ambiguous. V was clipped by 0 bases and J by 5 bases, with 13 bases between them. Germline V gene lookup returns CDR1 LGHNA and CDR2 YSLEER. The CDR3 covers 15 residues. The CDR3: CASSQDLVSGTEAFF. DNA for the CDR3: TGCGCCAGCAGCCAAGATCTTGTCTCGGGAACTGAAGCTTTCTTT.